The T cell receptor (beta chain) described here comes from a study of blood T cells in healthy people across ages (dated by TCRdb to between 2014 and 2017). In the study overall: In model experiments, template switching captured roughly one uniquely barcoded TCR beta cDNA molecule for every two T cells. To track age-related changes in TCR beta repertoire diversity, the study relied on deep sequencing normalized with unique cDNA molecular identifiers. Donors were grouped into four age groups: young (average roughly 15 years), middle-aged (roughly 38), aged (over 55) and long-lived (around 80). The study analyzed two additional independent replicas of 1 million unique cDNA reads from the same blood draw for two donors, one aged 18 to 30 and one aged 80 or older.

Concerning this clonotype itself: Its antigen remains unidentified. Per-base quality was not reported, and no clone a single base away is much larger than it.

Beyond this particular receptor, the publication reports: The percentage of naive T cells measured by flow cytometry correlated strongly with observed TCR beta diversity. Compared with the aged group, more naive CD4+ T cells, fewer expanded clones and increased TCR diversity were shown by the long-lived group, suggesting age selection. Because the CMV infection status of the donors was unknown, age-related changes in expanded clonotypes may potentially have been confounded. As age increased, observed TCR beta diversity per million T cells dropped in a roughly linear way, and a significant reduction was already evident by age 40. Estimates of total diversity based on one million sequenced T cells were regarded as lower bounds and as underestimates. Bulk unsorted PBMC profiling prevented conclusive comparison of naive and antigen-experienced compartments.

From the cysteine up to the phenylalanine, the CDR3 has a length of 14 residues. The only DNA kept is the CDR3, 42 bases in frame from the first base. Deletion took 4 bases off V and 6 bases off J, with a span of 14 bases between the germline ends. The germline V gene yields MDHEN for CDR1 and SYDVKM for CDR2. Receptor amplification or capture employed 5' RACE. Sequencing used an Illumina HiSeq 2500. A second PCR of roughly 6 to 11 cycles was run with a J-beta primer mix and a sample-barcoded 5' primer. A template-switch 5' adaptor carrying 12 random nucleotides introduced a unique molecular identifier onto each TCR beta cDNA molecule. At least 2.5 million CDR3-containing paired-end reads were obtained from each sample. First-strand cDNA synthesis was performed from all RNA using the Mint cDNA synthesis kit, with priming by a TRBC-specific oligonucleotide. Following uracil-DNA glycosylase treatment, a first 18-cycle PCR with universal primers M1SS and BC2_uni_R was performed on all cDNA. The study's processing was this. Normalization of each sample was performed by random selection of 1 million high-quality reads, each carrying a distinct molecular identifier. Reads with shared molecular identifiers were discarded instead of being binned into consensus sequences. MiTCR, set to a Q25 quality threshold and the strictest error-elimination algorithm, was used for CDR3 identification, clonotype clustering and error correction. Lower-bound total TCR beta diversity was estimated with a nonparametric unseen species model using Euler transformation. Starting from the raw public reads, TCRdb applied fastp trimming at Q25, assembled clones with MiXCR and retained in-frame beta chains. Rows with one shared CDR3 protein collapse into an entry with the most common genes and DNA. The V and J calls and clone size are TCRdb's, not the authors'. This sample holds roughly 800,000 distinct CDR3 sequences; around a quarter were observed only once. The ten largest clones represent 9.4% of the sample.

The donors were some 36 Caucasian individuals from Russia, aged 6 to 90 years, who were systemically healthy. Each donor gave 8 to 10 milliliters of peripheral blood, collected into EDTA-treated Vacutainer tubes. Ficoll-Paque density-gradient centrifugation was used to isolate PBMCs, with at least 7 million per sample. Trizol reagent was used to extract total RNA from the PBMCs, yielding at least 5.5 micrograms per sample. For every donor, flow cytometry on a PBMC aliquot measured the percentage of naive CD45RAhigh/CD27high T cells. The sample was also linked to a second study, of T cells of mothers and their children. That second publication adds: Nine systemically healthy Caucasian individuals, comprising three mothers and their six children, were included as donors. cDNA synthesis consumed the entire amount of extracted RNA, loaded at about 1.5 ug RNA in each 15 ul reaction. In the second PCR, the M1S primer added sample barcodes and 2-4 random nucleotides. More than 9 million TCR beta CDR3 reads were obtained from each mother, and some 3 million reads were obtained from each child. Thymic selection shapes the output of TCR recombination in a similar way in related and unrelated pairs, and inherited differences have a minor effect. Related mother-child pairs always showed normalized repertoire overlap that was slightly higher than in unrelated mother-child pairs, though the difference was never significant. With a sensitivity of about 100 clones per million clonotypes, no persistent microchimeric T cell clones were detected. To look for features that set related mother-child pairs apart from unrelated individuals, the researchers ran deep NGS to compare the TCR beta repertoires of mothers and children. On average, the children were about 10 +/- 4 years old, while the mothers were about 37 +/- 4 years old. After adapter ligation was performed with NEBNext reagents, the libraries were sequenced on an Illumina HiSeq 2000 with 100+100 nt paired-end reads. Mother and child libraries were prepared a month apart and sequenced in separate runs to prevent cross-contamination. For each donor, between roughly 500,000 and 2,100,000 distinct TCR beta clonotypes were identified. Naive TCR beta clonotypes were estimated from low-frequency clonotypes matched to each donor's FACS-determined naive share, without sorting.

The specimen sequenced was blood. The chain joins TRBV28 to TRBJ2-3; the D assignment is uncertain and may be TRBD1 or TRBD2, with 5 bases supporting each. The receptor was derived from a boy aged 5-17 years in good health. The CDR3 reads CASSYRGVPDTQYF. Here is the DNA: TGTGCCAGCAGTTATCGAGGGGTCCCGGATACGCAGTATTTT.